The 7 T cell receptor beta chains given below trace back to one sample, sequenced in a study of blood T cell repertoires in COVID-19. Assay: immunoSEQ multiplex PCR; the TCRdb copy retains only in-frame clones and omits some. Among approximately 300,000 clones listed, 80% to 90% were seen once. The sample was PBMCs or T cells enriched from blood (not recorded which). The receptors originated from a young woman who had recovered from COVID-19.

This clone was observed a few times. The chain is built from TRBV7-8 and TRBJ1-3, with 7 bases that match TRBD1. The CDR3 covers 15 residues. The J segment lost 0 bases and the V segment lost 7 bases, leaving 6 bases of the junction unmatched. Germline CDR1 and CDR2: SGHVS and FQNEAQ. The CDR3 reads CASKRTGGSGNTIYF. DNA for the CDR3: TGTGCCAGCAAGCGGACAGGAGGCTCTGGAAACACCATATATTTT.

This chain links TRBV15 with TRBJ2-1, with D possibly TRBD2 on 6 matching bases. Germline CDR1 is LNHNV and CDR2 is YYDKDF (reference sequence). V was clipped by 3 bases and J by 8 bases, with 20 bases between them. This CDR3 comprises 16 residues. The CDR3 DNA reads TGTGCCACCAGCAGGAAACTAGCATGGGGGTCGGATGAGCAGTTCTTC. It encodes CATSRKLAWGSDEQFF.

The V call is TRBV24-1, the J call TRBJ1-1; D is perhaps TRBD1 (5 bases). Per germline, CDR1 KGHDR and CDR2 SFDVKD. The ends were cut back, 12 bases at V and 0 bases at J, with 16 bases in the middle. The CDR3 consists of 14 residues. CDR3 in amino acids: CAPRLPGMNTEAFF. For the CDR3, the DNA is TGTGCCCCACGATTGCCAGGGATGAACACTGAAGCTTTCTTT.

V is TRBV11-2 and J is TRBJ2-1; D is unclear. The CDR3 has 12 residues. Germline assignment: CDR1 SGHAT and CDR2 FQNNGV. Trimming pared 1 base from V and 10 bases from J, leaving 8 bases between. The CDR3 nucleotides read TGTGCCAGCAGCTTAGGAGCGTTGGAGCAGTTCTTC. Translated: CASSLGALEQFF.

The chain combines TRBV6-5 with TRBJ1-2; D is undetermined. The CDR3 sequence is 12 residues long. The germline gives CDR1 MNHEY, CDR2 SVGAGI. V was clipped by 2 bases and J by 4 bases, with 5 bases between them. The CDR3 coding sequence is TGTGCCAGCAGTTACGCAGGCTATGGCTACACCTTC. Translation gives CASSYAGYGYTF.

CDR3 residues: CSVASGTGFEKLFF. The CDR3 DNA sequence: TGCAGCGTTGCATCCGGGACAGGGTTCGAAAAACTGTTTTTT. The rearrangement joins TRBV29-1 to TRBJ1-4; 9 bases agree with TRBD1. The V and J ends lost 4 bases and 8 bases, in that order; junction bases with no gene match: 8. The CDR3 totals 14 residues. Germline assignment: CDR1 SQVTM and CDR2 ANQGSEA.

The rearrangement uses TRBV5-4 and TRBJ2-2; TRBD2 aligns across 7 bases. The V gene end was trimmed by 4 bases and the J gene end by 2 bases; junction bases not matched to a gene: 11. The CDR3 is 17 amino acids. CDR1 is SGHNT and CDR2 is YYREEE in the germline V gene (reference sequence). The CDR3 is CASSLRSGTTNTGELFF. CDR3 in DNA: TGTGCCAGCAGCCTTAGGAGTGGGACTACAAACACCGGGGAGCTGTTTTTT. Using reference TRBV5-4 and TRBJ2-2 for the parts outside the CDR3, the full variable domain is ETGVTQSPTHLIKTRGQQVTLRCSSQSGHNTVSWYQQALGQGPQFIFQYYREEENGRGNFPPRFSGLQFPNYSSELNVNALELDDSALYLCASSLRSGTTNTGELFFGEGSRLTVL.